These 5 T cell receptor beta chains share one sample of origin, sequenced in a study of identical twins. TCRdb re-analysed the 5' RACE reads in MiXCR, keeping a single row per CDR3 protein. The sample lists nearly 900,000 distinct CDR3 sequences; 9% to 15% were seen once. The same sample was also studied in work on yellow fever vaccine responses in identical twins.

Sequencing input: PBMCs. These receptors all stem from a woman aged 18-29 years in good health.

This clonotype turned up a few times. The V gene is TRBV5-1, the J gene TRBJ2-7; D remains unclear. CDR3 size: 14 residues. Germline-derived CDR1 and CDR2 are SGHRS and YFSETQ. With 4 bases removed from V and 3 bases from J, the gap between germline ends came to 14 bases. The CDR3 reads CASSPRWKYYEQYF. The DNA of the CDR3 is TGCGCCAGCAGCCCCCGGTGGAAATACTACGAGCAGTACTTC.

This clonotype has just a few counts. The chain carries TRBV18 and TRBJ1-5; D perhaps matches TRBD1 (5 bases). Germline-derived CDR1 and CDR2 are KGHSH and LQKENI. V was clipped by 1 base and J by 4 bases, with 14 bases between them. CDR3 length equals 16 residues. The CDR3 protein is CASSPQRGGSNQPQHF. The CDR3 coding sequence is TGTGCCAGCTCACCACAGAGGGGTGGAAGTAATCAGCCCCAGCATTTT.

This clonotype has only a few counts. The CDR3 loop is CASSEARTGGGTEAFF. The CDR3 DNA follows: TGTGCCAGCAGTGAAGCTCGGACAGGGGGCGGGACTGAAGCTTTCTTT. V and J are TRBV2 and TRBJ1-1, with 11 bases lining up with TRBD1. V trimming: 0 bases; J trimming: 5 bases; junction bases outside the gene matches: 5. The germline V gene encodes CDR1 SNHLY and CDR2 FYNNEI. The CDR3 is 16 amino acids.

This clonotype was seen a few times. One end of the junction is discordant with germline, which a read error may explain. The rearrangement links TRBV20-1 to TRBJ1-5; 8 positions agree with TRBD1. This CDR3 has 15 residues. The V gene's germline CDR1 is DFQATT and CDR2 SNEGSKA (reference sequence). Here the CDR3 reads CSAAKTGTGKQPQHF. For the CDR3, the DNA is TGCAGTGCTGCCAAAACCGGGACAGGCAAACAGCCCCAGCATTTT.

The CDR3 sequence: CASSPRGSNSYEQYF. CDR3 DNA: TGTGCCAGCAGCCCCCGGGGATCGAACTCCTACGAGCAGTACTTC. The gene calls are TRBV7-6 and TRBJ2-7, with D tentatively TRBD2 (5 bases). The CDR3 runs 15 residues. From germline, CDR1 is SGHVS and CDR2 FNYEAQ. The V end was cut by 5 bases, the J end by 0 bases, with 14 bases between.